Shown below are 22 T cell receptor beta chains from a single sample sequenced in a study of T cell changes during pregnancy in multiple sclerosis. The method was immunoSEQ multiplex PCR; TCRdb's version includes in-frame clones alone and lacks a portion of them. Of some 96,000 clones in the sample, 92% were seen once. The sample consisted of peripheral blood, taken after pregnancy. Source of these receptors: a female donor with multiple sclerosis, enrolled in a pregnancy study.

V is TRBV5-8 and J is TRBJ2-2, with D maybe TRBD1 (5 bases). Germline lookup yields CDR1 SGHTS and CDR2 YDEGEE. With 2 bases removed from V and 7 bases from J, the gap between germline ends came to 18 bases. The CDR3 covers 16 residues. The CDR3 DNA follows: TGTGCCAGCAGCTTTCACAAGGGGCATATCGTCGGGGAGCTGTTTTTT. The encoded protein is CASSFHKGHIVGELFF.

The V gene is TRBV5-4, the J gene TRBJ1-1; a weak D match, TRBD1 (5 bases). The V end was cut by 7 bases, the J end by 7 bases, with 20 bases between. The CDR3 extends over 14 amino acids. The germline V gene encodes CDR1 SGHNT and CDR2 YYREEE (reference sequence). Written as DNA, the CDR3 is TGTGCCAGCTACGGTAGGAATTTTCAGGGTGAAGCTTTCTTT. It encodes CASYGRNFQGEAFF.

V gene TRBV7-3 combines with J gene TRBJ1-5, with TRBD1 as a possible D gene (5 bases). Trimming took off 5 bases at V and 4 bases at J, with 9 bases between the two ends. The germline V gene has CDR1 SGHTA and CDR2 FQGTGA. This CDR3 has 13 amino acids. The CDR3 is CASSNGGNQPQHF. In DNA form, the CDR3 reads TGTGCCAGCAGCAACGGGGGAAATCAGCCCCAGCATTTT.

The chain combines TRBV6-1 with TRBJ1-5; 7 bases line up with TRBD1. After removal of 7 bases from V and 4 bases from J, the junction contained 4 bases not matched to a gene. Germline CDR1 and CDR2: MNHNS and SASEGT. The CDR3 consists of 13 residues. CDR3 in amino acids: CASKTGPNQPQHF. DNA for the CDR3: TGTGCCAGCAAGACAGGGCCGAATCAGCCCCAGCATTTT.

The V and J genes are TRBV7-3 and TRBJ2-2, with 7 nucleotides matching TRBD2. CDR1 is SGHTA and CDR2 is FQGTGA in the germline V gene. There are 17 residues in the CDR3. V lost 5 bases to trimming and J lost 1 base; unmatched junction nucleotides: 10. The DNA for the CDR3 is TGTGCCAGCAGCGAAAACTCAGCGGGGATGAACACCGGGGAGCTGTTTTTT. This gives the protein CASSENSAGMNTGELFF. The whole variable domain, filled in from reference TRBV7-3 and TRBJ2-2, reads GAGVSQTPSNKVTEKGKYVELRCDPISGHTALYWYRQSLGQGPEFLIYFQGTGAADDSGLPNDRFFAVRPEGSVSTLKIQRTERGDSAVYLCASSENSAGMNTGELFFGEGSRLTVL.

CDR3 DNA: TGTGCCAGCAGAGTAAAGGGACTCAGCTACGCCGAGCAGTACTTC. Its translation: CASRVKGLSYAEQYF. This chain links TRBV7-2 with TRBJ2-7; maybe TRBD2 (6 bases). Trimming took off 6 bases at V and 6 bases at J, with 21 bases between the two ends. Per germline, CDR1 SGHTA and CDR2 FQGNSA. CDR3 length: 15 amino acids.

CDR3 sequence: CASSVVWAGGMGEQFF. The CDR3 bases are TGTGCCAGCAGCGTAGTATGGGCAGGGGGTATGGGTGAGCAGTTCTTC. The V and J genes are TRBV9 and TRBJ2-1, with 7 bases identical to TRBD1. Germline V gene data show CDR1 as SGDLS and CDR2 as YYNGEE. Trimming at V came to 0 bases and at J to 9 bases, leaving 12 bases not matched to a gene. CDR3 length: 16 residues.

This chain links TRBV15 with TRBJ2-5; D possibly corresponds to TRBD1 (6 bases). The V end lost 0 bases, the J end lost 4 bases, and 12 bases lay between the germline ends. Germline V gives CDR1 LNHNV, CDR2 YYDKDF (reference sequence). This CDR3 has 15 amino acids. This CDR3 reads CATSRDGTRGETQYF. The DNA of the CDR3 is TGTGCCACCAGCAGAGACGGGACAAGGGGAGAGACCCAGTACTTC.

J is TRBJ2-1 and V is TRBV5-6; 9 nucleotides line up with TRBD2. Germline CDR1 is SGHDT and CDR2 is YYEEEE. Germline trimming cut 1 base from V and 6 bases from J; bases unmatched to any gene: 5. The CDR3 spans 15 residues. CDR3 region: CASSLLASGANEQFF. The CDR3, as DNA: TGTGCCAGCAGCTTGTTGGCTAGCGGGGCCAATGAGCAGTTCTTC. The full variable domain, with the rest looked up from reference TRBV5-6 and TRBJ2-1, is DAGVTQSPTHLIKTRGQQVTLRCSPKSGHDTVSWYQQALGQGPQFIFQYYEEEERQRGNFPDRFSGHQFPNYSSELNVNALLLGDSALYLCASSLLASGANEQFFGPGTRLTVL.

This clone has more than one count but fewer than ten. The CDR3 loop reads CASSQDPGNTEAFF. Here the CDR3 DNA reads TGCGCCAGCAGCCAAGACCCGGGGAACACTGAAGCTTTCTTT. The V and J genes are TRBV4-3 and TRBJ1-1, with D unclear. V dropped 0 bases and J dropped 1 base, with 6 bases sitting between them. The germline CDR1 and CDR2 sequences are LGHNA and YSLEER. The CDR3 is 14 amino acids.

The chain employs TRBV7-9 and TRBJ1-1; possibly TRBD1 for D (6 bases). The CDR3 contains 15 residues. The ends were cut back, 5 bases at V and 3 bases at J, with 16 bases in the middle. Germline assignment: CDR1 SEHNR and CDR2 FQNEAQ (reference sequence). The CDR3 spells CASSAIGKGDTEAFF. CDR3 DNA: TGTGCCAGCAGCGCCATAGGGAAGGGGGACACTGAAGCTTTCTTT.

The chain has TRBV7-2 and TRBJ2-4; 7 bases map to TRBD1. The V and J ends lost 5 bases and 1 base, in that order; junction bases with no gene match: 5. From germline, CDR1 is SGHTA and CDR2 FQGNSA. The CDR3 covers 15 residues. CDR3 in amino acids: CASSLTGVAKNIQYF. The CDR3 nucleotides are TGTGCCAGCAGCCTCACAGGGGTGGCCAAAAACATTCAGTACTTC.

The chain combines TRBV7-3 with TRBJ2-3, with 8 nucleotides matching TRBD1. CDR1 and CDR2 (germline): SGHTA, FQGTGA. The V gene end was trimmed by 2 bases and the J gene end by 2 bases; junction bases not matched to a gene: 3. This CDR3 is 15 amino acids long. CDR3 sequence: CASSLGQGYTDTQYF. The CDR3 DNA reads TGTGCCAGCAGCTTAGGACAGGGATACACAGATACGCAGTATTTT.

This clone has more than one count but fewer than ten. The chain carries TRBV9 and TRBJ2-1; 8 bases agree with TRBD2. The CDR3 extends over 15 amino acids. Trimming at V came to 3 bases and at J to 9 bases, leaving 11 bases not matched to a gene. CDR1 SGDLS and CDR2 YYNGEE come from the germline V gene. The CDR3 DNA reads as TGTGCCAGCAGCGCAGGGACTAGTGATTGGGGTGAGCAGTTCTTC. This gives the protein CASSAGTSDWGEQFF.

V is TRBV6-6 and J is TRBJ1-2; D ambiguous. Looked up from germline, CDR1 is MNHNY and CDR2 is SVGAGI (reference sequence). With 0 bases removed from V and 2 bases from J, the gap between germline ends came to 7 bases. This CDR3 is 14 amino acids long. The CDR3 protein is CASSYSAGNYGYTF. CDR3 nucleotides: TGTGCCAGCAGTTACTCAGCCGGGAACTATGGCTACACCTTC.

The chain uses TRBV5-3 and TRBJ2-3, with 10 bases that match TRBD2. TRBV5-3 is an open reading frame whose function is uncertain. CDR3 length equals 15 residues. Trimming cost V 2 bases and J 5 bases; bases outside gene matches: 5. In nucleotides, the CDR3 is TGTGCCAGAAGCTTTAGCGGGAGGTATGGAGATACGCAGTATTTT. This translates into CARSFSGRYGDTQYF.

Comment on this clone: The DNA is omitted, as the CDR3 cannot be located on it reliably, and the CDR3 follows TCRdb's listing. This rearrangement joins TRBV21-1 to TRBJ2-5; no DNA check was done on the table's D call, TRBD2. TRBV21-1 is listed as a pseudogene. With termini counted, the CDR3 has 18 amino acids. CDR3 in amino acids: CASSKAWGRGSRHETQYF.

The J gene is TRBJ1-2, the V gene TRBV19; no firm D call. Trimming pared 1 base from V and 2 bases from J, leaving 11 bases between. Germline lookup yields CDR1 LNHDA and CDR2 SQIVND (reference sequence). The CDR3 contains 15 residues. The CDR3 reads CASSIGYQANYGYTF. CDR3 sequence (DNA): TGTGCCAGTAGTATAGGCTACCAGGCCAACTATGGCTACACCTTC. The whole variable domain, filled in from reference TRBV19 and TRBJ1-2, reads DGGITQSPKYLFRKEGQNVTLSCEQNLNHDAMYWYRQDPGQGLRLIYYSQIVNDFQKGDIAEGYSVSREKKESFPLTVTSAQKNPTAFYLCASSIGYQANYGYTFGSGTRLTVV.

The chain recombines TRBV5-1 with TRBJ2-5; D unclear. The ends were cut back, 0 bases at V and 0 bases at J, with 3 bases in the middle. This CDR3 region has 13 residues. Germline V CDR1 and CDR2: SGHRS, YFSETQ. DNA of the CDR3: TGCGCCAGCAGCTTGGCGTACCAAGAGACCCAGTACTTC. Its protein product is CASSLAYQETQYF. Looking up the rest from reference TRBV5-1 and TRBJ2-5 gives the full variable domain: KAGVTQTPRYLIKTRGQQVTLSCSPISGHRSVSWYQQTPGQGLQFLFEYFSETQRNKGNFPGRFSGRQFSNSRSEMNVSTLELGDSALYLCASSLAYQETQYFGPGTRLLVL.

This clone showed up just once. The chain uses TRBV5-4 and TRBJ2-7; no definite D call. The germline V gene has CDR1 SGHNT and CDR2 YYREEE (reference sequence). The length of the CDR3 is 13 residues. V lost 0 bases and J 6 bases, leaving 10 bases between the germline ends. The CDR3 bases are TGTGCCAGCAGCTTGGATCCGGGTATCGAGCAGTACTTC. It encodes CASSLDPGIEQYF.

This clone was seen a few times. The V gene is TRBV7-2, the J gene TRBJ1-1; D uncertain. Deletions cut 5 bases from V and 4 bases from J, with 14 bases between. The CDR3 sequence is 14 residues long. Germline V CDR1 and CDR2: SGHTA, FQGNSA. The CDR3 bases are TGTGCCAGCAGCCCGCTAGGAATGGGCACTGAAGCTTTCTTT. It specifies CASSPLGMGTEAFF.

This sequence joins TRBV4-2 and TRBJ2-1; 9 positions agree with TRBD2. This CDR3 is built from 17 residues. Germline trimming cut 0 bases from V and 2 bases from J; bases unmatched to any gene: 5. Germline V gene lookup returns CDR1 LGHNA and CDR2 YNFKEQ. CDR3 DNA: TGTGCCAGCAGCCAAGATATGGCGGGAGGGCCCTACAATGAGCAGTTCTTC. Translating it yields CASSQDMAGGPYNEQFF.